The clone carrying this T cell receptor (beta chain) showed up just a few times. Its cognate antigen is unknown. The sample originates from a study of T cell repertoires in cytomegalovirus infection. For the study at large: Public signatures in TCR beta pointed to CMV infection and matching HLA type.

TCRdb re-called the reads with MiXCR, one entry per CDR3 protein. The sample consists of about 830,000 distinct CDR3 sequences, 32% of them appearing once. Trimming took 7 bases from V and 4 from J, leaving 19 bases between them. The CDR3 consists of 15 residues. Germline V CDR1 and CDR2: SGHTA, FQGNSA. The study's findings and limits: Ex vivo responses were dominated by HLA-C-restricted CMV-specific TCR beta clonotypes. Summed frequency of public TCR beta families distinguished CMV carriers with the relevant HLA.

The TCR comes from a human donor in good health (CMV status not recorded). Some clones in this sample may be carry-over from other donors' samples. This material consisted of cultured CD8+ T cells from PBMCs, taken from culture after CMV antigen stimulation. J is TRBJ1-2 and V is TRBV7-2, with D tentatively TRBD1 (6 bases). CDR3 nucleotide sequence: TGTGCCAGCATCACCCAACGGGGGCTTAGCTATGGCTACACCTTC. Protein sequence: CASITQRGLSYGYTF.